Included here is one TCR beta chain sequence, with context. No antigen is known for it. The germline gene is not matched at one end of the junction; a read error may be the cause. The sample belongs to a study of tumor and adjacent non-tumor tissue in lung cancer. On the study more broadly: Some 4.2 million productive TCRbeta reads were obtained per sample on average. Study-wide results and caveats: In normal lung, the top 100 clones were significantly more dominant than in tumor. Shorter survival was associated with higher TCR diversity in tumors.

The CDR3 totals 16 residues. Looked up from germline, CDR1 is MNHEY and CDR2 is SVGAGI. TCRbeta libraries were built with three rounds of nested PCR, modified from ARM-PCR. TCRdb passed the multiplex PCR reads through MiXCR, listing each CDR3 protein once. Of 110,000 or so distinct CDR3 sequences listed, 60% to 70% are singletons. No cell sorting was done before RNA was extracted from the tissue. Distant lung tissue was collected more than 3 cm away from the tumor edge. Chemotherapy-naive patients with new lung cancer underwent thoracic surgery in China, August–late 2014. Sample: distant non-tumor lung tissue. The chain links TRBV6-5 to TRBJ2-1, with D tentatively TRBD2 (5 bases). This TCR was sampled from a man between 60 and 70 years old with non-small cell lung cancer. Here the CDR3 reads CASRNNRDLGFGKQFF. The CDR3 DNA reads TGTGCAAGCAGAAACAACCGGGATCTCGGTTTCGGTAAGCAGTTCTTC.